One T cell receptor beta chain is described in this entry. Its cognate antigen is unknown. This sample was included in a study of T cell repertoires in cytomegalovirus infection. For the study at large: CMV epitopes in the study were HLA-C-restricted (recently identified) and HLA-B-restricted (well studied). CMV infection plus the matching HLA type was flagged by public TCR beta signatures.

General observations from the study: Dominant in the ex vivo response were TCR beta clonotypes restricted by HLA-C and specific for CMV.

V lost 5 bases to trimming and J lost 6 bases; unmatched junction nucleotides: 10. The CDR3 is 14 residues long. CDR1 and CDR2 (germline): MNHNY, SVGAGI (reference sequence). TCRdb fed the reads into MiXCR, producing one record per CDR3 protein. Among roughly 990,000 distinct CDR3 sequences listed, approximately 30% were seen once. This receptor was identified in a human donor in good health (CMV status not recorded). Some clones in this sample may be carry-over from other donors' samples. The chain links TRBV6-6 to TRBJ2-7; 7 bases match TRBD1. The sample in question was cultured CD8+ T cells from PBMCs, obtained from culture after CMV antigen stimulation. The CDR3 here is CASSTAGTVGEQYV. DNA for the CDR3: TGTGCCAGCAGTACCGCCGGGACAGTGGGCGAGCAGTACGTC.